This TCR beta chain was sequenced during a study of monozygotic twins with inflammatory bowel disease. Whole blood supplied total RNA, and T cells were not sorted. Notes on this clonotype: Its antigen is still unknown.

Whole-study findings and limits: Variability may have been added to patient repertoires by differing immunosuppressive treatments.

For each CDR3 protein, TCRdb gives one entry from its re-call of the 5' RACE reads, without DNA. Found here are 90,000 to 110,000 distinct CDR3 sequences; the top ten clones hold around 11%. This CDR3 contains 15 residues. CDR1 SGHRS and CDR2 YFSETQ come from the germline V gene. This clonotype originated in a human donor with ulcerative colitis or Crohn's disease, or a healthy co-twin of an affected twin (not recorded which). The sample was blood. The chain uses TRBV5-1 and TRBJ2-1; TCRdb gives TRBD1 as the D gene, but with no DNA this cannot be confirmed. This chain's CDR3 is CASSTDRGAYNEQFF.